The present T cell receptor beta chain was sequenced within a study of sequential checkpoint blockade in melanoma. Background on the study: Patients were randomized 1:1 to nivolumab-then-ipilimumab or ipilimumab-then-nivolumab first-line. Maintenance nivolumab came after either treatment sequence.

After removal of 4 bases from V and 7 bases from J, the junction contained 9 bases not matched to a gene. The CDR3 is 16 amino acids. Looked up from germline, CDR1 is LGHNA and CDR2 is YSLEER. Sequencing used immunoSEQ multiplex PCR; TCRdb keeps in-frame clones, though not all of them. The sample yields 20,000 to 25,000 clones, roughly 76% seen once. Treatment: randomized to nivolumab then ipilimumab (arm A) or the reverse (arm B). No patient had prior DNA-damaging chemotherapy. PBMC sorting kept live CD3+CD8+ cells without CD19 or CD56. This chain connects TRBV4-3 to TRBJ2-1, with 11 nucleotides matching TRBD1. This specimen was CD8+ T cells sorted from blood (inferred from file names), taken from a patient given nivolumab and ipilimumab in sequence. The TCR sequence derives from a human donor with melanoma. The chain's CDR3 is CASSPRSGQGGNEQFF. CDR3 bases: TGCGCCAGCAGCCCACGATCGGGACAGGGGGGAAATGAGCAGTTCTTC.